The 17 T cell receptor beta chains below come from one sample, sequenced in a study of Ad26.COV2.S vaccination and SARS-CoV-2 variants. The treatment was: about 20 received Ad26.COV2.S at low or high dose, single or two shots; about 5 received placebo; per-sample allocation not given. At day 63 after the first vaccine or placebo injection, samples were drawn. TCRdb's table, derived via immunoSEQ multiplex PCR, lists solely in-frame clones and lacks some. The profile shows 440,000 or so clones, around 91% of them singletons. The sequences come from peripheral blood, collected in a trial of Ad26.COV2.S vaccine versus placebo. The receptors stem from a person aged 18-60 years who received the Ad26.COV2.S COVID-19 vaccine or a placebo.

V gene TRBV19 combines with J gene TRBJ2-3; tentative D call: TRBD2 (5 bases). V shed 2 bases and J shed 0 bases, with 12 bases lying between them. This CDR3 contains 16 residues. Germline assignment: CDR1 LNHDA and CDR2 SQIVND (reference sequence). The CDR3: CASSITPRRSTDTQYF. In nucleotides, the CDR3 is TGTGCCAGTAGTATAACCCCCAGGAGGAGCACAGATACGCAGTATTTT.

V usage is TRBV6-2 or TRBV6-3 and J usage is TRBJ2-3; 14 nucleotides align to TRBD2. V shed 2 bases, J shed 1 base, and the junction held 8 bases outside the gene matches. This CDR3 contains 19 residues. Germline V gene lookup returns CDR1 MNHEY and CDR2 SVGEGT. The CDR3 is CASSYATGLAGVGTDTQYF. The CDR3, as DNA: TGTGCCAGCAGTTACGCCACGGGACTAGCGGGAGTCGGCACAGATACGCAGTATTTT.

V usage is TRBV18 and J usage is TRBJ2-5, with 8 positions matching TRBD1. The CDR3 has 14 amino acids. Germline CDR1 is KGHSH and CDR2 is LQKENI. After removal of 3 bases from V and 4 bases from J, the junction contained 4 bases not matched to a gene. Here the CDR3 DNA reads TGTGCCAGCTCACCGGGCGACAGGGGAGAGACCCAGTACTTC. Translated, it gives CASSPGDRGETQYF.

This clone was seen once. The genes are TRBV7-6 and TRBJ1-2; D possibly corresponds to TRBD1 (5 bases). Germline V CDR1 and CDR2: SGHVS, FNYEAQ. The germline V and J ends were trimmed by 0 bases and 0 bases, with 17 bases remaining between them. The CDR3 contains 18 residues. CDR3 region: CASSLARDAGQANYGYTF. The CDR3 DNA reads TGTGCCAGCAGCTTAGCTCGGGACGCAGGACAAGCTAACTATGGCTACACCTTC. Based on the CDR3 plus reference TRBV7-6 and TRBJ1-2, the full variable domain is GAGVSQSPRYKVTKRGQDVALRCDPISGHVSLYWYRQALGQGPEFLTYFNYEAQQDKSGLPNDRFSAERPEGSISTLTIQRTEQRDSAMYRCASSLARDAGQANYGYTFGSGTRLTVV.

Points on this clone: Other DNA sequences in the same sample also yield this CDR3. CDR3 amino acids: CASSLGGNYGYTF. Written as DNA, the CDR3 is TGTGCCAGCAGCTTAGGGGGGAACTATGGCTACACCTTC. V usage is TRBV7-2 and J usage is TRBJ1-2; weak D call: TRBD1 (5 bases). The germline V gene has CDR1 SGHTA and CDR2 FQGNSA. V lost 1 base to trimming and J lost 2 bases, with 5 bases between them. This CDR3 is 13 amino acids long.

A word on this clone: Germline is not matched at one junction end, which may reflect a read error. The chain links TRBV28 to TRBJ2-3; 8 bases line up with TRBD1. In germline, CDR1 is MDHEN, CDR2 SYDVKM. The CDR3 runs to 16 residues. The CDR3 DNA follows: TGTGTCAGCAGTTCCGCATTAGGGACAGGTACAGATACGCAGTATTTT. This gives the protein CVSSSALGTGTDTQYF. Full variable domain (rest looked up from reference TRBV28 and TRBJ2-3): DVKVTQSSRYLVKRTGEKVFLECVQDMDHENMFWYRQDPGLGLRLIYFSYDVKMKEKGDIPEGYSVSREKKERFSLILESASTNQTSMYLCVSSSALGTGTDTQYFGPGTRLTVL.

The V and J genes are TRBV28 and TRBJ2-5; no clear D. The V end was cut by 5 bases, the J end by 4 bases, with 20 bases between. The CDR3 contains 16 residues. The germline gives CDR1 MDHEN, CDR2 SYDVKM. As DNA, the CDR3 is TGTGCCAGCAGTCCCGGCGGTGGGGTCAAGGGAGAGACCCAGTACTTC. This gives the protein CASSPGGGVKGETQYF.

The genes are TRBV28 and TRBJ2-2; D gene uncertain. CDR3 size: 13 residues. CDR1 MDHEN and CDR2 SYDVKM come from the germline V gene. The V end lost 5 bases, the J end lost 7 bases, and 11 bases lay between the germline ends. CDR3 sequence (DNA): TGTGCCAGCAGTCCACCACGAGTCGGGGAGCTGTTTTTT. Protein sequence: CASSPPRVGELFF.

V is TRBV27 and J is TRBJ2-2; D is perhaps TRBD1 or TRBD2 (5 bases each). CDR1 MNHEY and CDR2 SMNVEV come from the germline V gene (reference sequence). This CDR3 region has 16 residues. The germline V and J ends were trimmed by 3 bases and 3 bases, with 14 bases remaining between them. This CDR3 is CASSFGATRDTGELFF. CDR3 nucleotide sequence: TGTGCCAGCAGTTTTGGGGCGACGAGGGACACCGGGGAGCTGTTTTTT.

This rearrangement joins TRBV2 to TRBJ2-5; 12 bases line up with TRBD2. The CDR3 has 14 amino acids. The germline CDR1 and CDR2 sequences are SNHLY and FYNNEI. V dropped 3 bases and J dropped 5; count of bases not matched to a gene: 1. Written as DNA, the CDR3 is TGTGCCAGCAGTGAGCTAGCGGGAGGGGAGACCCAGTACTTC. It specifies CASSELAGGETQYF.

This clone showed up just a few times. The J gene is TRBJ2-2, the V gene TRBV7-2; D possibly matches TRBD1 or TRBD2 (5 bases each). CDR3 size: 14 residues. V was trimmed by 7 bases and J by 7 bases, leaving 16 bases between them. Germline values: CDR1 SGHTA, CDR2 FQGNSA. CDR3 region: CASTATGAIGELFF. CDR3 DNA: TGTGCCAGCACAGCGACCGGGGCGATCGGGGAGCTGTTTTTT.

This chain uses TRBV28 with TRBJ1-4; possible D gene TRBD1, 5 bases. The CDR3 is 17 amino acids. The V end lost 1 base, the J end lost 3 bases, and 15 bases lay between the germline ends. Germline assignment: CDR1 MDHEN and CDR2 SYDVKM. The CDR3 DNA follows: TGTGCCAGCAGTTTATTATCCGGGGGGTTACCTAATGAAAAACTGTTTTTT. The encoded protein is CASSLLSGGLPNEKLFF. Full variable domain (rest looked up from reference TRBV28 and TRBJ1-4): DVKVTQSSRYLVKRTGEKVFLECVQDMDHENMFWYRQDPGLGLRLIYFSYDVKMKEKGDIPEGYSVSREKKERFSLILESASTNQTSMYLCASSLLSGGLPNEKLFFGSGTQLSVL.

This chain connects TRBV28 to TRBJ2-2; a possible D gene is TRBD1 (6 bases). The germline gives CDR1 MDHEN, CDR2 SYDVKM. V was pared by 8 bases and J by 6 bases, with 22 bases between. This CDR3 is 16 amino acids long. CDR3 residues: CASVSQQGRFAGELFF. The CDR3 region has the DNA TGTGCCAGCGTCTCCCAACAGGGACGTTTCGCCGGGGAGCTGTTTTTT.

V gene TRBV4-3 combines with J gene TRBJ2-2; 7 bases map to TRBD2. V lost 1 base to trimming and J lost 6 bases; unmatched junction nucleotides: 8. This CDR3 region has 16 residues. CDR1 is LGHNA and CDR2 is YSLEER in the germline V gene. The chain's CDR3 is CASSQGRGGRAGELFF. DNA for the CDR3: TGCGCCAGCAGCCAAGGGCGGGGAGGGCGCGCCGGGGAGCTGTTTTTT.

J is TRBJ2-1 and V is TRBV19, with D perhaps TRBD1 (7 bases). Germline assignment: CDR1 LNHDA and CDR2 SQIVND (reference sequence). V was cut by 5 bases and J by 12 bases, with 14 bases left in between. The CDR3 extends over 12 amino acids. For the CDR3, the DNA is TGTGCCAGTAGTTTTACCCAGGGGGGGCAGTTCTTC. The encoded protein is CASSFTQGGQFF. Full variable domain (missing parts from reference TRBV19 and TRBJ2-1): DGGITQSPKYLFRKEGQNVTLSCEQNLNHDAMYWYRQDPGQGLRLIYYSQIVNDFQKGDIAEGYSVSREKKESFPLTVTSAQKNPTAFYLCASSFTQGGQFFGPGTRLTVL.

The chain joins TRBV14 to TRBJ1-3; D may be TRBD1 (5 bases). The CDR3 runs 15 residues. Trimming removed 1 base from V and 0 bases from J, with 7 bases in between. Germline CDR1 is SGHDN and CDR2 is FVKESK. The CDR3 spells CASSQARGSGNTIYF. The CDR3, as DNA: TGTGCCAGCAGCCAAGCTAGGGGCTCTGGAAACACCATATATTTT.

The V gene is TRBV6-5, the J gene TRBJ1-3; D call uncertain. V was pared by 6 bases and J by 4 bases, with 7 bases between. The CDR3 loop spans 12 amino acids. Germline values: CDR1 MNHEY, CDR2 SVGAGI. This CDR3 is CASSQPGNTIYF. CDR3 sequence (DNA): TGTGCCAGCAGCCAACCCGGAAACACCATATATTTT.